The 20 T cell receptor beta chains below all came from one sample that was sequenced in a study of T cells in Graves' hyperthyroidism and ophthalmopathy. RNA transcripts were the template for amplifying TCR beta CDR3 regions. In the first-round RT-PCR of the TCR CDR3, the HTBI primer set was used. Each CDR3 protein is one row after TCRdb ran MiXCR on the multiplex PCR reads. This repertoire shows over 350,000 distinct CDR3 sequences, roughly 14% found once; its top ten account for about 13%. Material for sequencing was blood. These receptors were taken from a man in his late teens or twenties with Graves' ophthalmopathy.

This clonotype is a singleton in its sample. The chain couples TRBV30 to TRBJ2-7, with 14 bases matching TRBD2. The CDR3 length is 14 residues. CDR1 is GTSNPN, CDR2 SVGIG, per germline (reference sequence). V shed 1 base and J 4 bases; nucleotides not matched to a gene: 0. CDR3 protein: CAWSGLAGGYEQYF. DNA for the CDR3: TGTGCCTGGAGTGGACTAGCGGGAGGGTACGAGCAGTACTTC.

This clonotype was picked up many times. The chain recombines TRBV2 with TRBJ2-3, with D tentatively TRBD1 (5 bases). The CDR3 totals 16 residues. Germline CDR1 reads SNHLY; CDR2 reads FYNNEI. The V end was cut by 2 bases, the J end by 1 base, with 13 bases between. This CDR3 reads CASSELAVGGTDTQYF. The CDR3 nucleotides read TGTGCCAGCAGTGAACTCGCGGTAGGGGGCACAGATACGCAGTATTTT.

This clonotype was counted ten times or more. The chain carries TRBV24-1 and TRBJ1-1; D is ambiguous. Trimming left V 5 bases short and J 3 bases short, with 9 bases between. The germline V gene has CDR1 KGHDR and CDR2 SFDVKD. The CDR3 runs to 13 residues. CDR3 in DNA: TGTGCCACCAGTGCAGGACGTTACACTGAAGCTTTCTTT. This sequence encodes CATSAGRYTEAFF.

Comments on this clonotype: This sequence may be a read error, since a much larger clone differs from it by one base. The chain uses TRBV20-1 and TRBJ1-1, with 9 bases aligning to TRBD1. The CDR3 is 16 amino acids. Germline V lookup: CDR1 DFQATT, CDR2 SNEGSKA (reference sequence). The V gene end was trimmed by 5 bases and the J gene end by 7 bases; junction bases not matched to a gene: 17. CDR3: CSAGGLGTGLGGEAFF. The CDR3 DNA follows: TGCAGTGCTGGAGGGCTCGGGACAGGGTTAGGAGGTGAAGCTTTCTTT.

This chain joins TRBV4-1 and TRBJ1-3; D gene uncertain. CDR3 length: 13 residues. Germline V gives CDR1 MGHRA, CDR2 YSYEKL. Trimming cost V 5 bases and J 4 bases, with 9 bases left between them. The CDR3, as DNA: TGCGCCAGCAGCGACGAGCACGGAAACACCATATATTTT. Translated: CASSDEHGNTIYF.

In this sample, this clonotype turned up many times. The chain is built from TRBV12-3 or TRBV12-4 and TRBJ1-5, with 7 nucleotides matching TRBD1. Trimming cost V 0 bases and J 7 bases; bases outside gene matches: 3. The CDR3 consists of 14 residues. The CDR3 loop reads CASSLAGGWQPQHF. CDR3 sequence (DNA): TGTGCCAGCAGTTTAGCAGGGGGCTGGCAGCCCCAGCATTTT.

This clonotype was detected many times. This chain links TRBV12-3 or TRBV12-4 with TRBJ1-1, with D unclear. The CDR3 contains 12 residues. The V end was cut by 11 bases, the J end by 1 base, with 11 bases between. CDR3: CAVQKGNTEAFF. The CDR3 DNA reads as TGTGCCGTACAAAAGGGGAACACTGAAGCTTTCTTT.

The chain joins TRBV9 to TRBJ2-1, with D possibly TRBD1 on 6 matching bases. Trimming cost V 3 bases and J 2 bases, with 12 bases left between them. Germline CDR1 is SGDLS and CDR2 is YYNGEE. This CDR3 spans 15 amino acids. CDR3 in amino acids: CASSGSGTPYNEQFF. The CDR3 bases are TGTGCCAGCAGCGGATCCGGGACACCCTACAATGAGCAGTTCTTC.

The chain employs TRBV2 and TRBJ2-3; TRBD1 matches 12 bases. Germline CDR1 reads SNHLY; CDR2 reads FYNNEI. After removal of 6 bases from V and 7 bases from J, the junction contained 8 bases not matched to a gene. CDR3 size: 15 residues. This CDR3 reads CASSLPGQGANTQYF. In DNA form, the CDR3 reads TGTGCCAGCAGCCTCCCGGGACAGGGGGCTAATACGCAGTATTTT.

About this clonotype: This clone may be a read error of a much larger clone one base away. V is TRBV12-3 or TRBV12-4 and J is TRBJ2-7, with no clear D. The CDR3 is 11 amino acids. Trimming stripped 3 bases from V and 7 bases from J, with 7 bases between. DNA for the CDR3: TGTGCCAGCAGTTTCGCAATGGAGCAGTACTTC. Protein: CASSFAMEQYF.

The rearrangement links TRBV20-1 to TRBJ2-3; 13 bases are shared with TRBD2. From germline, CDR1 is DFQATT and CDR2 SNEGSKA (reference sequence). V dropped 1 base and J dropped 0; count of bases not matched to a gene: 4. This CDR3 is 17 amino acids long. CDR3 sequence reads: CSARARLAGGSTDTQYF. CDR3 nucleotides: TGCAGTGCTAGAGCCAGACTAGCGGGAGGTAGCACAGATACGCAGTATTTT.

This clonotype turned up a few times. This rearrangement joins TRBV3-1 to TRBJ2-2; no definite D call. The CDR3 has 13 residues. V was pared by 1 base and J by 7 bases, with 7 bases between. Germline-derived CDR1 and CDR2 are LGHDT and YNNKEL (reference sequence). The CDR3 region is CASSQASFGELFF. The DNA for the CDR3 is TGTGCCAGCAGCCAAGCCTCGTTCGGGGAGCTGTTTTTT.

This clonotype came up many times. The chain has TRBV3-1 and TRBJ1-1; D uncertain. Trimming took 0 bases from V and 7 from J, leaving 12 bases between them. The CDR3 runs to 14 residues. The germline V gene has CDR1 LGHDT and CDR2 YNNKEL (reference sequence). CDR3 residues: CASSQEAARGEAFF. For the CDR3, the DNA is TGTGCCAGCAGCCAAGAGGCTGCCCGAGGTGAAGCTTTCTTT.

The chain is built from TRBV19 and TRBJ1-1; D unresolved. Per germline, CDR1 LNHDA and CDR2 SQIVND (reference sequence). V lost 3 bases and J lost 1, with 12 bases in between. The CDR3 is 15 amino acids. CDR3: CASSINGRQNTEAFF. CDR3 sequence (DNA): TGTGCCAGTAGTATTAACGGCAGACAGAACACTGAAGCTTTCTTT.

As regards this clonotype: A clone one base away is much larger, so this may be a read error. This chain uses TRBV7-2 with TRBJ2-3, with a tentative D call TRBD2 (5 bases). The CDR3 runs 18 residues. V was pared by 1 base and J by 1 base, with 18 bases between. CDR1 and CDR2 (germline): SGHTA, FQGNSA. DNA of the CDR3: TGTGCCAGCAGCTTAGGTCTAGTGGGAGCGTTCGGCACAGATACGCAGTATTTT. This translates into CASSLGLVGAFGTDTQYF.

CDR3 region: CASSLVGVGNQPQHF. The CDR3 DNA is TGTGCCAGCAGCTTAGTAGGGGTCGGCAATCAGCCCCAGCATTTT. This chain uses TRBV7-2 with TRBJ1-5; D might be TRBD1 (5 bases). The germline gives CDR1 SGHTA, CDR2 FQGNSA. V gave up 1 base and J gave up 2 bases, with 9 bases separating them. The CDR3 totals 15 residues.

This chain uses TRBV6-1 with TRBJ2-7; no clear D gene. The CDR3 loop spans 13 amino acids. The germline V and J ends were trimmed by 1 base and 3 bases, with 7 bases remaining between them. CDR1 MNHNS and CDR2 SASEGT come from the germline V gene. DNA for the CDR3: TGTGCCAGCAGTGAAGAGGCAGGCTACGAGCAGTACTTC. Its protein is CASSEEAGYEQYF.

This clonotype was found a few times. The chain carries TRBV4-1 and TRBJ2-3; 9 bases align to TRBD1. There are 18 residues in the CDR3. Trimming at V came to 4 bases and at J to 4 bases, leaving 15 bases not matched to a gene. Germline V gene sequence: CDR1 MGHRA, CDR2 YSYEKL. The CDR3 here is CASSPYPGTGMGADTQYF. In nucleotides, the CDR3 is TGCGCCAGCAGCCCGTACCCTGGGACAGGGATGGGTGCAGATACGCAGTATTTT.

The chain combines TRBV3-1 with TRBJ2-7; D unclear. V was trimmed by 4 bases and J by 2 bases, leaving 15 bases between them. Germline CDR1 is LGHDT and CDR2 is YNNKEL (reference sequence). CDR3 length: 15 amino acids. In DNA form, the CDR3 reads TGTGCCAGCAGCCGAGGACGGATGGAAACCTACGAGCAGTACTTC. As protein: CASSRGRMETYEQYF.

This clonotype was seen many times. V and J are TRBV11-2 and TRBJ2-1; either TRBD1 or TRBD2 may supply D (6 bases each). The ends were cut back, 5 bases at V and 3 bases at J, with 14 bases in the middle. The CDR3 extends over 15 amino acids. Germline-derived CDR1 and CDR2 are SGHAT and FQNNGV. The CDR3 region is CASSPRGPSYNEQFF. DNA of the CDR3: TGTGCCAGCAGCCCCCGGGGGCCTAGCTACAATGAGCAGTTCTTC.